These T cell receptor beta chains were read from a single sample in a study of brain T cells in children with intractable seizures. Produced via immunoSEQ multiplex PCR; TCRdb's table is partial and in-frame only. This table holds approximately 44,000 clones, roughly 90% found once. Specimen: peripheral blood, collected at surgery. Receptors originate from a girl under 10 years old with tuberous sclerosis and intractable seizures. CDR3s leave out the opening cysteine and the closing phenylalanine or tryptophan. Fields, in order: J gene, V gene, CDR3 protein.

j_call: TRBJ1-2
v_call: TRBV5-1
cdr3_aa: ASSLQLVGKEGYT

j_call: TRBJ1-6
v_call: TRBV18
cdr3_aa: ASSPFQWQGTGYNSPLH

j_call: TRBJ2-3
v_call: TRBV5-8
cdr3_aa: ASSVGLAGFYPSTDTQY

j_call: TRBJ1-1
v_call: TRBV30
cdr3_aa: AWSEGLNTEAF

j_call: TRBJ1-5
v_call: TRBV24-1
cdr3_aa: ATSDPGQPQH

j_call: TRBJ1-5
v_call: TRBV4-1
cdr3_aa: ASSKMGTGYSNQPQH

j_call: TRBJ2-2
v_call: TRBV30
cdr3_aa: AWRAGAGSGELF

j_call: TRBJ1-1
v_call: TRBV7-2
cdr3_aa: ASSSRPVTLNTEAF

j_call: TRBJ1-2
v_call: TRBV2
cdr3_aa: ASSGFLVNGYT

j_call: TRBJ2-5
v_call: TRBV7-3
cdr3_aa: ASSRGLAGGQETQY

j_call: TRBJ2-3
v_call: TRBV9
cdr3_aa: ASSVNGRDMQY

j_call: TRBJ2-7
v_call: TRBV5-1
cdr3_aa: ASSLESGSYEQY

j_call: TRBJ1-1
v_call: TRBV7-9
cdr3_aa: ASSPRLDSYTEAF

j_call: TRBJ2-3
v_call: TRBV14
cdr3_aa: ASSQDNRVTDTQY

j_call: TRBJ2-5
v_call: TRBV2
cdr3_aa: ASTGAGQETQY

j_call: TRBJ2-5
v_call: TRBV6-1
cdr3_aa: ASSGRLAGVQETQY

j_call: TRBJ1-2
v_call: TRBV7-9
cdr3_aa: ASSEHEGTPHYGYT

j_call: TRBJ1-5
v_call: TRBV19
cdr3_aa: ASSIGTGGGWNQPQH

j_call: TRBJ2-1
v_call: TRBV5-3
cdr3_aa: ARSLMFDGGTYTNNEQF

j_call: TRBJ1-4
v_call: TRBV30
cdr3_aa: AWSRGANEKLF

j_call: TRBJ1-4
v_call: TRBV6-1
cdr3_aa: ASSEWGRGQTNEKLF

j_call: TRBJ1-2
v_call: TRBV3-1/TRBV3-2
cdr3_aa: ASSHRDSGYT

j_call: TRBJ2-3
v_call: TRBV9
cdr3_aa: ASSVAGQGFRPDTQY

j_call: TRBJ2-1
v_call: TRBV7-9
cdr3_aa: ASSLGRLDNEQF

j_call: TRBJ2-3
v_call: TRBV2
cdr3_aa: ASSRDFRGDTQY

j_call: TRBJ2-7
v_call: TRBV3-1/TRBV3-2
cdr3_aa: ASSPRGGGADEQY

j_call: TRBJ1-3
v_call: TRBV5-6
cdr3_aa: ASSLPGPGNTIY

j_call: TRBJ2-5
v_call: TRBV15
cdr3_aa: ATSRVSETQY

j_call: TRBJ1-1
v_call: TRBV18
cdr3_aa: ASSPQGFTRNTEAF

j_call: TRBJ2-1
v_call: TRBV30
cdr3_aa: AWSVGENEQF

j_call: TRBJ1-5
v_call: TRBV2
cdr3_aa: ASSPDTSNQPQH